The sequence of this TCR beta chain was determined in a study of regulatory T cells in long-lasting Graves disease. In regard to this clonotype: The antigen is not known.

Libraries of TCR beta came from iRepertoire HTBI primers plus Arm-PCR of CDR3 regions. TCRdb processed the multiplex PCR reads anew with MiXCR; each CDR3 protein has one entry. The sample records 500,000 or so distinct CDR3 sequences, approximately 15% being singletons. Germline V gene data show CDR1 as SEHNR and CDR2 as FQNEAQ (reference sequence). CDR3 length: 14 residues. The V segment lost 3 bases and the J segment 9 bases; nucleotides outside the gene matches: 1. General study points: Small sample size may have lowered accuracy.

Described time point: newly diagnosed GD, antithyroid drugs for less than 3 months. Generation of the TCR library employed RNA extracted from PBMCs. The sample also formed part of further work on T cells in Graves' hyperthyroidism and ophthalmopathy. This second report adds: Diagnosing involved the use of clinical symptoms, serum thyroxine and TRAb, thyroid ultrasound and orbital computed tomography.

The sequence was obtained from a woman aged 45-59 years with Graves disease. The chain employs TRBV7-9 and TRBJ2-1; 14 nucleotides match TRBD2. This specimen was peripheral blood mononuclear cells (PBMCs), taken at new diagnosis, from a patient treated with antithyroid drugs. CDR3 residues: CASSLTSGRGEQFF. CDR3 coding DNA: TGTGCCAGCAGCTTGACTAGCGGGAGGGGTGAGCAGTTCTTC.